This TCR beta chain was found in a study of cytomegalovirus exposure and HLA in healthy donors. This clone was picked up one time. Primers included in the PCR were 60 Vbeta and 13 Jbeta primers. TCRdb's table, derived via immunoSEQ multiplex PCR, lists solely in-frame clones and lacks some. The sample contains 110,000 or so clones, roughly four fifths of which appear only once. Per the germline V gene, CDR1 is SGHRS and CDR2 is YFSETQ. This CDR3 spans 19 amino acids. Trimming at V came to 0 bases and at J to 1 base, leaving 11 bases not matched to a gene. This sequence originates from a middle-aged man in good health and CMV-seropositive. Specimen: PBMCs. The genes are TRBV5-1 and TRBJ1-3; 9 nucleotides agree with TRBD1. This CDR3 reads CASSLAGTGILWSGNTIYF. CDR3 in DNA: TGCGCCAGCAGCTTGGCCGGGACAGGGATCTTGTGGTCTGGAAACACCATATATTTT.